One sample yielded the 12 T cell receptor beta chains listed below, sequenced in a study of cytomegalovirus exposure and HLA in healthy donors. The PCR used 60 Vbeta and 13 Jbeta primers. Sequenced by immunoSEQ multiplex PCR; TCRdb stores in-frame clones only, minus some. The sample has under 200,000 clones, about 75% seen once. The sample taken for sequencing was PBMCs. The receptors derive from a male donor in good health and CMV-seropositive.

This sequence joins TRBV13 and TRBJ2-7; no clear D. V was pared by 3 bases and J by 2 bases, with 11 bases between. Germline V CDR1 and CDR2: PRHDT, FYEKMQ (reference sequence). The CDR3 contains 14 residues. CDR3 in amino acids: CASSFIRYTYEQYF. The CDR3 nucleotides are TGTGCCAGCAGCTTCATCAGGTACACCTACGAGCAGTACTTC.

The chain has TRBV7-6 and TRBJ1-3; D perhaps matches TRBD1 (6 bases). The CDR3 contains 16 residues. V dropped 5 bases and J dropped 0 bases, with 14 bases sitting between them. Germline CDR1 and CDR2: SGHVS and FNYEAQ. CDR3 nucleotides: TGTGCCAGCAGCCCTCTCCAGGGGCCCTCTGGAAACACCATATATTTT. Its protein is CASSPLQGPSGNTIYF.

The CDR3 DNA is TGCGCCAGCAGCTTGAGTCGAGGGACAGGATACGGCTACACCTTC. It is translated as CASSLSRGTGYGYTF. The chain joins TRBV5-1 to TRBJ1-2, with 8 bases fitting TRBD1. Germline assignment: CDR1 SGHRS and CDR2 YFSETQ. CDR3 length: 15 residues. V trimming: 1 base; J trimming: 8 bases; junction bases outside the gene matches: 10.

The V call is TRBV15, the J call TRBJ2-1; D perhaps matches TRBD2 (6 bases). Per the germline V gene, CDR1 is LNHNV and CDR2 is YYDKDF (reference sequence). Trimming took off 0 bases at V and 2 bases at J, with 8 bases between the two ends. There are 15 residues in the CDR3. In DNA form, the CDR3 reads TGTGCCACCAGCAGAGAAACTAGCACCTACAATGAGCAGTTCTTC. Its protein is CATSRETSTYNEQFF.

The CDR3, as DNA: TGTGCCAGCAGGGAGGACAGGGGGCACACCGGGGAGCTGTTTTTT. It specifies CASREDRGHTGELFF. J is TRBJ2-2 and V is TRBV6-5, with 11 bases lining up with TRBD1. J lost 3 bases, V lost 6 bases, and 3 bases had no gene match. The V gene's germline CDR1 is MNHEY and CDR2 SVGAGI. CDR3 length equals 15 residues.

The gene calls are TRBV6-6 and TRBJ2-7; D not resolved. V shed 4 bases and J shed 4 bases, with 5 bases lying between them. The germline gives CDR1 MNHNY, CDR2 SVGAGI (reference sequence). The CDR3 is made up of 11 amino acids. The CDR3 bases are TGTGCCAGCAGTTGGAGATACGAGCAGTACTTC. This codes for CASSWRYEQYF.

The rearrangement links TRBV6-1 to TRBJ2-7; D might be TRBD1 (5 bases). This CDR3 region has 13 residues. Per germline, CDR1 MNHNS and CDR2 SASEGT. With 5 bases removed from V and 4 bases from J, the gap between germline ends came to 12 bases. CDR3 protein: CASSKDSFYEQYF. DNA for the CDR3: TGTGCCAGCAGTAAAGACAGTTTTTACGAGCAGTACTTC.

J is TRBJ1-2 and V is TRBV5-8; 12 nucleotides agree with TRBD1. The CDR3 contains 14 residues. The ends lost 6 bases at V and 6 bases at J; junction bases unmatched: 6. The germline V gene has CDR1 SGHTS and CDR2 YDEGEE. CDR3 nucleotides: TGTGCCAGCATCGGGACAGGGGGCGCCCATGGCTACACCTTC. Its translation: CASIGTGGAHGYTF.

This clone appeared once. The chain combines TRBV19 with TRBJ2-1, with D maybe TRBD2 (7 bases). Germline CDR1 and CDR2: LNHDA and SQIVND (reference sequence). The CDR3 covers 16 residues. V gave up 2 bases and J gave up 1 base, with 12 bases separating them. The CDR3 spells CASSISAGASYNEQFF. The CDR3 DNA reads as TGTGCCAGTAGTATAAGCGCGGGGGCGTCCTACAATGAGCAGTTCTTC.

This clone was seen more than once but under ten times. CDR3 in amino acids: CASSYSDRGSEKLFF. The CDR3 coding sequence is TGTGCCAGCAGTTACTCGGACAGGGGAAGTGAAAAACTGTTTTTT. This chain connects TRBV6-5 to TRBJ1-4, with 9 bases fitting TRBD1. The CDR3 has 15 amino acids. The germline gives CDR1 MNHEY, CDR2 SVGAGI. The V and J ends lost 0 bases and 7 bases, in that order; junction bases with no gene match: 3.

CDR3 amino acids: CASSQEGFGDRRGGYTF. The CDR3 DNA follows: TGCGCCAGCAGCCAAGAAGGCTTTGGGGACAGGCGAGGTGGCTACACCTTC. V is TRBV4-3 and J is TRBJ1-2; 8 bases agree with TRBD1. The CDR3 has 17 residues. Unmatched junction bases numbered 13, after V lost 0 bases and J lost 7 bases. The V gene's germline CDR1 is LGHNA and CDR2 YSLEER.

The chain has TRBV19 and TRBJ2-5; 8 nucleotides match TRBD2. Trimming at V came to 6 bases and at J to 1 base, leaving 4 bases not matched to a gene. The CDR3 contains 14 residues. In germline, CDR1 is LNHDA, CDR2 SQIVND (reference sequence). Here the CDR3 DNA reads TGTGCCAGTAGCTGGGGGACTAGCCAAGAGACCCAGTACTTC. Translation: CASSWGTSQETQYF.